The rows below give T cell receptor beta chains drawn from one sample of a study of blood T cell repertoires in COVID-19. The data were produced by immunoSEQ multiplex PCR, yet TCRdb's version contains in-frame clones alone and is incomplete. The sample lists approximately 230,000 clones; roughly 84% were seen once. The sample consisted of peripheral blood. Source of these receptors: a woman between 40 and 50 years old who had recovered from COVID-19. CDR3s include the opening cysteine and the closing phenylalanine or tryptophan. Each record gives: D gene, J gene, clone size, V gene, CDR3 protein, CDR3 DNA. D genes are given only for firm matches. For some rows the clone size is stated as once, few or many, or as a class when expanded; others skip it.

d_gene: TRBD1; j_gene: TRBJ2-7; abundance: once; v_gene: TRBV27; CDR3aa: CASGGQGLTQYF; CDR3nt: TGTGCCAGCGGTGGACAGGGGCTAACCCAGTACTTC
d_gene: TRBD1; j_gene: TRBJ1-6; abundance: -; v_gene: TRBV19; CDR3aa: CASSRQGALGGSPLHF; CDR3nt: TGTGCCAGTAGTCGACAGGGAGCCTTGGGGGGTTCACCCCTCCACTTT
d_gene: -; j_gene: TRBJ1-5; abundance: -; v_gene: TRBV2; CDR3aa: CASGTTGQINQPQHF; CDR3nt: TGTGCCAGCGGGACGACCGGACAGATAAATCAGCCCCAGCATTTT
d_gene: -; j_gene: TRBJ1-2; abundance: -; v_gene: TRBV6-6; CDR3aa: CASSYLRAGASYGYTF; CDR3nt: TGTGCCAGCAGTTACTTGAGGGCAGGGGCCTCCTATGGCTACACCTTC
d_gene: -; j_gene: TRBJ2-1; abundance: once; v_gene: TRBV27; CDR3aa: CASSLFGRSYNEQFF; CDR3nt: TGTGCCAGCAGTTTATTTGGGCGTTCCTACAATGAGCAGTTCTTC
d_gene: TRBD2; j_gene: TRBJ2-3; abundance: -; v_gene: TRBV24-1; CDR3aa: CATSDFRLAGAADTQYF; CDR3nt: TGTGCCACCAGTGATTTCCGACTAGCGGGAGCGGCAGATACGCAGTATTTT
d_gene: -; j_gene: TRBJ1-2; abundance: -; v_gene: TRBV9; CDR3aa: CASSAEPMTRGYTF; CDR3nt: TGTGCCAGCAGCGCAGAACCGATGACGCGGGGCTACACCTTC
d_gene: TRBD2; j_gene: TRBJ2-1; abundance: -; v_gene: TRBV11-3; CDR3aa: CASSPRTSGMGPEQFF; CDR3nt: TGTGCCAGCAGCCCTAGGACTAGCGGGATGGGTCCTGAGCAGTTCTTC
d_gene: -; j_gene: TRBJ1-2; abundance: -; v_gene: TRBV9; CDR3aa: CASSVVPANYGYTF; CDR3nt: TGTGCCAGCAGCGTAGTCCCGGCTAACTATGGCTACACCTTC
d_gene: TRBD1; j_gene: TRBJ1-1; abundance: -; v_gene: TRBV5-1; CDR3aa: CASSRDRGNTEAFF; CDR3nt: TGCGCCAGCAGCCGCGACAGGGGGAACACTGAAGCTTTCTTT
d_gene: -; j_gene: TRBJ1-5; abundance: -; v_gene: TRBV30; CDR3aa: CAWSGQNNQPQHF; CDR3nt: TGTGCCTGGAGTGGGCAGAACAATCAGCCCCAGCATTTT
d_gene: TRBD2; j_gene: TRBJ2-3; abundance: -; v_gene: TRBV29-1; CDR3aa: CSNLAGAGDTQYF; CDR3nt: TGCAGCAATCTAGCGGGGGCGGGAGATACGCAGTATTTT
d_gene: -; j_gene: TRBJ1-5; abundance: -; v_gene: TRBV6-1; CDR3aa: CASSEVSGGGQPQHF; CDR3nt: TGTGCCAGCAGTGAAGTTTCTGGCGGGGGCCAGCCCCAGCATTTT
d_gene: TRBD2; j_gene: TRBJ2-7; abundance: -; v_gene: TRBV28; CDR3aa: CASRKGLAAGQYF; CDR3nt: TGTGCCAGCAGAAAGGGACTAGCGGCCGGTCAGTACTTC
d_gene: -; j_gene: TRBJ2-4; abundance: -; v_gene: TRBV28; CDR3aa: CASGGGVSKNIQYF; CDR3nt: TGTGCCAGCGGCGGGGGCGTGTCCAAAAACATTCAGTACTTC
d_gene: -; j_gene: TRBJ2-1; abundance: -; v_gene: TRBV5-4; CDR3aa: CASSLGGALDEQFF; CDR3nt: TGTGCCAGCAGCTTAGGGGGGGCTTTGGATGAGCAGTTCTTC
d_gene: TRBD2; j_gene: TRBJ2-7; abundance: -; v_gene: TRBV7-2; CDR3aa: CASSSLVGLAGEGDEQYF; CDR3nt: TGTGCCAGCAGCTCCCTAGTGGGACTAGCGGGAGAGGGCGACGAGCAGTACTTC
d_gene: TRBD1; j_gene: TRBJ2-7; abundance: once; v_gene: TRBV11-3; CDR3aa: CASSLEPGQGAWEQYF; CDR3nt: TGTGCCAGCAGCTTAGAACCGGGACAGGGGGCGTGGGAGCAGTACTTC
d_gene: TRBD1; j_gene: TRBJ1-4; abundance: few; v_gene: TRBV5-4; CDR3aa: CASSQDREEGNEKLFF; CDR3nt: TGTGCCAGCAGTCAGGACAGGGAAGAGGGTAATGAAAAACTGTTTTTT
d_gene: -; j_gene: TRBJ2-1; abundance: -; v_gene: TRBV7-6; CDR3aa: CASSRGTPYNEQFF; CDR3nt: TGTGCCAGCAGCCGCGGGACTCCCTACAATGAGCAGTTCTTC
d_gene: -; j_gene: TRBJ1-2; abundance: -; v_gene: TRBV3-1/TRBV3-2; CDR3aa: CASSSWGGLYGYTF; CDR3nt: TGTGCCAGCAGCTCCTGGGGAGGGCTCTATGGCTACACCTTC
d_gene: -; j_gene: TRBJ1-5; abundance: -; v_gene: TRBV11-2; CDR3aa: CASSSELQGPNSNQPQHF; CDR3nt: TGTGCCAGCAGTTCAGAGCTCCAGGGTCCGAATAGCAATCAGCCCCAGCATTTT
d_gene: -; j_gene: TRBJ2-4; abundance: once; v_gene: TRBV30; CDR3aa: CAWSVGAGNIQYF; CDR3nt: TGTGCCTGGAGTGTAGGCGCGGGAAACATTCAGTACTTC
d_gene: TRBD1; j_gene: TRBJ1-2; abundance: -; v_gene: TRBV11-3; CDR3aa: CASSPVRGREDYGYTF; CDR3nt: TGTGCCAGCTCCCCGGTCAGGGGGCGCGAAGACTATGGCTACACCTTC
d_gene: TRBD1; j_gene: TRBJ2-2; abundance: -; v_gene: TRBV7-2; CDR3aa: CASSPGGRGRSTGELFF; CDR3nt: TGTGCCAGCAGCCCAGGGGGCAGGGGGCGAAGCACCGGGGAGCTGTTTTTT
d_gene: TRBD1; j_gene: TRBJ2-2; abundance: once; v_gene: TRBV2; CDR3aa: CASRERGQGAGTGELFF; CDR3nt: TGTGCCAGCAGAGAACGGGGACAGGGGGCTGGAACCGGGGAGCTGTTTTTT
d_gene: TRBD1; j_gene: TRBJ2-3; abundance: -; v_gene: TRBV10-3; CDR3aa: CAISENRGPTSTDTQYF; CDR3nt: TGTGCCATCAGTGAGAACAGGGGCCCCACTAGCACAGATACGCAGTATTTT
d_gene: -; j_gene: TRBJ2-1; abundance: -; v_gene: TRBV4-3; CDR3aa: CASSQEPGFPYNEQFF; CDR3nt: TGCGCCAGCAGCCAAGAACCGGGATTCCCCTACAATGAGCAGTTCTTC
d_gene: TRBD2; j_gene: TRBJ2-2; abundance: -; v_gene: TRBV7-8; CDR3aa: CASSLPGLNTGELFF; CDR3nt: TGTGCCAGCAGCCTCCCGGGACTAAACACCGGGGAGCTGTTTTTT
d_gene: -; j_gene: TRBJ2-3; abundance: -; v_gene: TRBV10-3; CDR3aa: CASCWGGTDTQYF; CDR3nt: TGTGCCTCCTGTTGGGGGGGCACAGATACGCAGTATTTT
d_gene: TRBD1; j_gene: TRBJ1-2; abundance: once; v_gene: TRBV7-6; CDR3aa: CASSLNQGATGGYTF; CDR3nt: TGTGCCAGCAGCTTAAATCAGGGGGCAACAGGTGGCTACACCTTC
d_gene: -; j_gene: TRBJ2-5; abundance: once; v_gene: TRBV11-3; CDR3aa: CASSVSVQGSQYF; CDR3nt: TGTGCCAGCAGCGTCTCGGTACAGGGTTCCCAGTACTTC
d_gene: -; j_gene: TRBJ2-3; abundance: -; v_gene: TRBV4-3; CDR3aa: CASSQDTGTDTQYF; CDR3nt: TGCGCCAGCAGCCAAGATACAGGTACAGATACGCAGTATTTT
d_gene: -; j_gene: TRBJ2-3; abundance: -; v_gene: TRBV11-3; CDR3aa: CASSLEGKGPYTQYF; CDR3nt: TGTGCCAGCAGCTTAGAAGGAAAGGGGCCATATACGCAGTATTTT
d_gene: -; j_gene: TRBJ2-6; abundance: -; v_gene: TRBV5-5; CDR3aa: CASSSLRSGANVLTF; CDR3nt: TGTGCCAGCAGCTCCCTTCGCTCTGGGGCCAACGTCCTGACTTTC
d_gene: -; j_gene: TRBJ2-5; abundance: -; v_gene: TRBV12-5; CDR3aa: CASGPEAGEQETQYF; CDR3nt: TGTGCTAGTGGTCCCGAGGCAGGGGAGCAAGAGACCCAGTACTTC